A selection of T cell receptor beta chains follows, all from one sample in a study of T-cell reconstitution after alpha-beta-depleted transplantation in children. TCRdb independently ran MiXCR on the PCR reads; one entry per CDR3 protein. The profile shows 190,000 or so distinct CDR3 sequences, over 5.5% of them singletons. The sample was PBMCs from the stem cell graft donor, taken from the stem cell graft. The receptors here all came from a human donor who donated a stem cell graft to a child with Wiskott-Aldrich syndrome. The conserved cysteine and the conserved F or W are not part of the CDR3 here. Fields, in order: clone size, D gene, V gene, CDR3 protein. A D gene is named only where the DNA matches it firmly. Size is omitted from some rows. Given values are once, few, many or a class for expanded clones.

>many|TRBD1|TRBV20-1
SATGQGYNEQF
>many|TRBD1|TRBV29-1
SVTPTGNLYEQY
>many|TRBD2|TRBV6-5
ASISPLGAGAERLGTGELF
>NA|TRBD1|TRBV2
ASSRTGVFDEQY
>many|NA|TRBV20-1
SARDGGIGEQY
>many|NA|TRBV24-1
ATSDPGGDHSNQPQH
>many|NA|TRBV6-2/TRBV6-3
ASTHDRMNTEAF
>many|NA|TRBV19
ASSMPDVNEQF
>few|NA|TRBV3-1
ASSRGDRQPQH
>few|TRBD1|TRBV24-1
ATSPTGAGNTIY
>many|TRBD1|TRBV20-1
SASRQGGIMETQY
>many|NA|TRBV7-2
ASSQGGGTYNEQF
>many|TRBD1|TRBV3-1
ASSQGTGREAF
>many|NA|TRBV7-6
ASSLGPSASYNEQF
>few|NA|TRBV7-8
ASSLARAGATGELF
>few|NA|TRBV3-1
ASSQVNWEKLF
>many|NA|TRBV20-1
SARDTERYTDTQY
>NA|NA|TRBV3-1
ACSYSRVTYNEQF
>many|NA|TRBV12-3/TRBV12-4
ASSSHRRTNTEAF
>many|TRBD2|TRBV29-1
SVGAGGVF
>many|NA|TRBV20-1
SAREGGRDYTQY
>many|NA|TRBV6-2/TRBV6-3
ASTRLGRNNQPQH
>many|NA|TRBV30
AWSGQLRGYEQY
>many|NA|TRBV6-1
ASREGQGSPLH
>NA|NA|TRBV2
ASSEEGLYTEAF
>many|NA|TRBV3-1
ASSHRQGHSGGYT
>many|TRBD2|TRBV20-1
SARGERGLDTQY
>many|TRBD1|TRBV5-5
ASSDGQGNSYNEQF
>many|NA|TRBV9
ASSKNSDPYNEQF
>many|NA|TRBV5-1
ASSFDAPTSTDTQY
>many|TRBD2|TRBV7-9
ASSFLTGGINEQF
>many|NA|TRBV11-1
ASATGSYNSPLH
>NA|NA|TRBV30
AWSISWVTDTQY
>many|NA|TRBV12-3/TRBV12-4
ASSLRGGNGYT
>many|NA|TRBV5-1
ASSPGSTATNEKLF
>few|NA|TRBV5-5
ASSRGYSGYNEQF
>many|NA|TRBV2
ASSEGLGANSPLH
>many|NA|TRBV29-1
SVETANYGYT
>many|TRBD1|TRBV29-1
SARTGWVVAYNEQF
>many|NA|TRBV10-3
AIKRLSPLH
>few|TRBD2|TRBV5-1
ASSLLGLAGVSGELF
>many|NA|TRBV4-1
ASSQDRGGDYGYT
>NA|NA|TRBV6-1
ASRDPGTDTGELF
>many|NA|TRBV5-4
ASSLGTRLNTEAF
>few|TRBD1|TRBV27
ASSFQPRQGLEKLF
>many|TRBD2|TRBV20-1
SASGLAGNKDTQY
>many|NA|TRBV6-2/TRBV6-3
ASSWTEFSYEQY
>NA|NA|TRBV4-1
ASSRTQTGDYEQY
>NA|NA|TRBV5-1
ASSLEGGLDTEAF
>NA|NA|TRBV3-1
ASSQERLHIGLRATQY
>NA|TRBD1|TRBV9
ASSTRDSPGELF
>many|TRBD1|TRBV27
ASWTRGLGANVLT
>NA|TRBD2|TRBV7-8
ASSWGLAGIKITYNEQF
>many|NA|TRBV4-2
ASSQEFTVNTEAF
>many|NA|TRBV5-5
ASSLTVSSYEQY